The rows below give T cell receptor beta chains drawn from one sample of a study of control samples from healthy donors and cancer patients. Measured with immunoSEQ multiplex PCR; TCRdb has only the in-frame clones, and not every one. The table lists tens of thousands of clones, approximately 85% of them singletons. Material for sequencing was blood. The receptors were gathered from a man in his forties in good health. The CDR3 runs from the conserved cysteine through the conserved F or W. The order of the fields is V gene, J gene, clone size, CDR3 protein. Expanded clones are given a class, and other clones once, few, many or no size at all.

TRBV30,TRBJ1-5,-,CAWGDSNQPQHF
TRBV19,TRBJ1-1,-,CASSIPPQREAFF
TRBV9,TRBJ1-2,-,CASSVVPANYGYTF
TRBV27,TRBJ2-7,-,CASRRTGVYEQYF
TRBV4-3,TRBJ1-2,-,CASSPSPGTVYGYTF
TRBV27,TRBJ2-5,-,CASSPTSGYQETQYF
TRBV9,TRBJ1-1,-,CASSVEGENTEAFF
TRBV30,TRBJ2-7,-,CAWRENYEQYF
TRBV28,TRBJ1-1,-,CASSIGQRNTEAFF
TRBV10-1,TRBJ1-2,-,CASSERSRYTF
TRBV14,TRBJ1-6,-,CASSQTSYNSPLHF
TRBV11-3,TRBJ2-2,-,CASSLTGRITGELFF
TRBV7-9,TRBJ1-2,-,CASSPVRGVGYTF
TRBV28,TRBJ2-5,-,CASRKPLTGRPQETQYF
TRBV28,TRBJ2-3,-,CASSSPSWDSTDTQYF
TRBV19,TRBJ1-1,medium-sized,CASSPTQNTEAFF
TRBV21-1,TRBJ2-7,once,CASSEGTSGGYEQYF
TRBV7-9,TRBJ1-5,few,CASSWGANNQPQHF